The clone carrying this TCR beta chain was seen just once. Its antigen is undetermined. These data originate in a study of T cell responses to AZD1222 COVID-19 vaccine. Data came from immunoSEQ multiplex PCR; TCRdb stores just in-frame clones and leaves some out. The sample consists of tens of thousands of clones, 88% of them appearing once. Study findings and constraints: The study found vaccine-associated CD4 TCRs spanning spike, dominant at 160-218 and 743-854.

V was clipped by 4 bases and J by 8 bases, with 14 bases between them. This CDR3 spans 13 amino acids. Germline V CDR1 and CDR2: MDHEN, SYDVKM. Sequences were derived from peripheral blood, sampled on day 0 of MenACWY control vaccination. This TCR was sampled from an adult in good health. The gene calls are TRBV28 and TRBJ1-2; D uncertain. The CDR3 is CASSSRGGRGYTF. In DNA form, the CDR3 reads TGTGCCAGCAGTTCCCGTGGAGGGCGGGGCTACACCTTC.